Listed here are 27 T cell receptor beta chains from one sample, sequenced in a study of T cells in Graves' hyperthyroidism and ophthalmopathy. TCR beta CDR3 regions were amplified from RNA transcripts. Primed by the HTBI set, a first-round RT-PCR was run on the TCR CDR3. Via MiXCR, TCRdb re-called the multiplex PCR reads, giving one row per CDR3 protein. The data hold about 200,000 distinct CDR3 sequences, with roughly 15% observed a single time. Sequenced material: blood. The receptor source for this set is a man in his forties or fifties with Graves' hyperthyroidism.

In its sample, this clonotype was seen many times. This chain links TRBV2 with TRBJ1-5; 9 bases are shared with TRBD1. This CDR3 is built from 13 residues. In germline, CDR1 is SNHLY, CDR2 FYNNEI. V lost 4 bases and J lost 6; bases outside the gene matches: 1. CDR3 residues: CASSGTGVQPQHF. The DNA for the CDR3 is TGTGCCAGCAGTGGGACAGGGGTTCAGCCCCAGCATTTT.

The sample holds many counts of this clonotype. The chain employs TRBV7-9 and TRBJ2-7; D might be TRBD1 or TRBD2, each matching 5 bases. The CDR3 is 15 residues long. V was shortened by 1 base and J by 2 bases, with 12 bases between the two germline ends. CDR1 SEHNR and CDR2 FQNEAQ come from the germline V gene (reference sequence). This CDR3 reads CASSLVGDGTYEQYF. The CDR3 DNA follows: TGTGCCAGCAGCTTAGTAGGGGACGGAACCTACGAGCAGTACTTC.

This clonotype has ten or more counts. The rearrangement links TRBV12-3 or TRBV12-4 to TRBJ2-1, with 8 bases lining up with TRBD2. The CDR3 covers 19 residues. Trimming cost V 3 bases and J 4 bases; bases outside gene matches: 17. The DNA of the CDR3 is TGTGCCAGCAGTTTTATGACTGGGGCTAGCGGGCCCGCATACAATGAGCAGTTCTTC. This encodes CASSFMTGASGPAYNEQFF.

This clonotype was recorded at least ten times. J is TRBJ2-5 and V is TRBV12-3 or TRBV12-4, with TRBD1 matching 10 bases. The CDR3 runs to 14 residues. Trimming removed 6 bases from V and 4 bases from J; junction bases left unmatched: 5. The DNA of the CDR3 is TGTGCCAGCAGACGACAGGGGGCTGGAGAGACCCAGTACTTC. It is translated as CASRRQGAGETQYF.

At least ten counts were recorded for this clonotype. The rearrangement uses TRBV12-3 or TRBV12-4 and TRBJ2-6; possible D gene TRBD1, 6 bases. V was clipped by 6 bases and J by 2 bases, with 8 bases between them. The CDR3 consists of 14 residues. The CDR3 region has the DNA TGTGCCAGCAGACAGGGTGCTGGGGCCAACGTCCTGACTTTC. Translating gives CASRQGAGANVLTF.

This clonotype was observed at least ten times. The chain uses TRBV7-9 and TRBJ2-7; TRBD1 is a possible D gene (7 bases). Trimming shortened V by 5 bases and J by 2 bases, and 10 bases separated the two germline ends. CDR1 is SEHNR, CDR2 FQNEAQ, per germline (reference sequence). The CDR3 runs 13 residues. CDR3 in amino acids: CASSAGQTYEQYF. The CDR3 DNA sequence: TGTGCCAGCAGCGCGGGACAGACCTACGAGCAGTACTTC.

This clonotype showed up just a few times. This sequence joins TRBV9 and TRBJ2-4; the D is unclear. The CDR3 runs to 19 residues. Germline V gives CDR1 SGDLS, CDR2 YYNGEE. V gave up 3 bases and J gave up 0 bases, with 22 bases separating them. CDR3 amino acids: CASSGGSADSILAKNIQYF. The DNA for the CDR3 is TGTGCCAGCAGCGGGGGATCGGCGGATTCTATCCTAGCCAAAAACATTCAGTACTTC. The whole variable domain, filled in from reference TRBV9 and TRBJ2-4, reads DSGVTQTPKHLITATGQRVTLRCSPRSGDLSVYWYQQSLDQGLQFLIQYYNGEERAKGNILERFSAQQFPDLHSELNLSSLELGDSALYFCASSGGSADSILAKNIQYFGAGTRLSVL.

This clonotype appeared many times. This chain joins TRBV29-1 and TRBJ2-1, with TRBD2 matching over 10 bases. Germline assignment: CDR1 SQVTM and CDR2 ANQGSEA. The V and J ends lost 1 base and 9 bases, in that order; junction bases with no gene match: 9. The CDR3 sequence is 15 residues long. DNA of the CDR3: TGCAGCGTTGAAGGGGCTAGCGGGAGATCGGGTGAGCAGTTCTTC. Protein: CSVEGASGRSGEQFF.

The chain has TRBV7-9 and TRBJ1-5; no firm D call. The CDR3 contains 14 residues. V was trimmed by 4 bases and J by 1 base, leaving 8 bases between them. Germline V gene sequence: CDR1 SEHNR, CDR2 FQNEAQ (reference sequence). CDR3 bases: TGTGCCAGCAGCTCTGTAAGGAGCAATCAGCCCCAGCATTTT. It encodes CASSSVRSNQPQHF.

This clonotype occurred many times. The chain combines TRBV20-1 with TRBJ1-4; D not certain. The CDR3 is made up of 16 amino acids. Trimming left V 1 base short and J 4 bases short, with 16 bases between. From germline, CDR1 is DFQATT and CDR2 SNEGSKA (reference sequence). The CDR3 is CSARAYRRSLNEKLFF. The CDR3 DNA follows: TGCAGTGCTAGAGCCTATCGTCGGAGTCTTAATGAAAAACTGTTTTTT.

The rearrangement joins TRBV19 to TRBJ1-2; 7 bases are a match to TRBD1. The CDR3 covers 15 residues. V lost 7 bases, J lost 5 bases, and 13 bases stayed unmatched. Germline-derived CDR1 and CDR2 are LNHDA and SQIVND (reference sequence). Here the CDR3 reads CASIPTLGQPYGYTF. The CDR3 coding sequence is TGTGCCAGTATACCTACCTTGGGACAGCCATATGGCTACACCTTC.

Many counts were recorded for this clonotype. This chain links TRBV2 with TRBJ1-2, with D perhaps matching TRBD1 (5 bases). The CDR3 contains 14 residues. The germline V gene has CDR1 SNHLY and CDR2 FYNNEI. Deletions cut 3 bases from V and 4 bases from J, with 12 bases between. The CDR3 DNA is TGTGCCAGCAGTGACGTCGGTCAGGGCTATGGCTACACCTTC. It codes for CASSDVGQGYGYTF.

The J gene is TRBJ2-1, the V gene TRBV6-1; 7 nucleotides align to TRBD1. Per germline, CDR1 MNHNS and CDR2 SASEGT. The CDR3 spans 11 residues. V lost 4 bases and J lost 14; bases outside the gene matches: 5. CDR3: CASSGTGDKFF. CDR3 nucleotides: TGTGCCAGCAGTGGGACAGGTGATAAGTTCTTC.

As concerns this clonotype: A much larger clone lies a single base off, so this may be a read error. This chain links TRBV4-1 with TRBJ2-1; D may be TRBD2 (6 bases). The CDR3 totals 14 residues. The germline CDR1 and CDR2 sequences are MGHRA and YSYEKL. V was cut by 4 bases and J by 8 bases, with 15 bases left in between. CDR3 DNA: TGCGCCAGCAGCCGAGTGTTTAGCGGCCATGAGCAGTTCTTC. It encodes CASSRVFSGHEQFF.

CDR3 loop: CASRRTGEQFF. CDR3 DNA sequence: TGTGCCAGCAGACGGACCGGGGAGCAGTTCTTC. The gene calls are TRBV7-8 and TRBJ2-1; D unclear. This CDR3 has 11 residues. V was pared by 6 bases and J by 10 bases, with 10 bases between. Germline V gene lookup returns CDR1 SGHVS and CDR2 FQNEAQ.

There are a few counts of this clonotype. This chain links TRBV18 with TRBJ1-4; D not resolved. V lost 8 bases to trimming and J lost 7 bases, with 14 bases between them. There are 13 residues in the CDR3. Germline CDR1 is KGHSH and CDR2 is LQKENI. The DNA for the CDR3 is TGTGCCAGCCTACGGACTCGGGGTGAAAAACTGTTTTTT. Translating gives CASLRTRGEKLFF.

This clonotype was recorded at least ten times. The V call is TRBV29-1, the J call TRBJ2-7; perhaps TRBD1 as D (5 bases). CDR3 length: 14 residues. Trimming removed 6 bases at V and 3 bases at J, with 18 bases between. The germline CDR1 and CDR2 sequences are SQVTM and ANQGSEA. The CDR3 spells CSVSTDTASYEQYF. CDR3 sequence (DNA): TGCAGCGTGTCAACGGACACGGCAAGCTACGAGCAGTACTTC.

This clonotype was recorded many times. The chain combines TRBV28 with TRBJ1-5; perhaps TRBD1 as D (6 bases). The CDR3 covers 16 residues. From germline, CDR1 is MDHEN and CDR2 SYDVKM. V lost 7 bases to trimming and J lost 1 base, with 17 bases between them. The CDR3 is CASTKGGGWSNQPQHF. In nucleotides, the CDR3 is TGTGCCAGCACCAAAGGGGGGGGATGGAGCAATCAGCCCCAGCATTTT.

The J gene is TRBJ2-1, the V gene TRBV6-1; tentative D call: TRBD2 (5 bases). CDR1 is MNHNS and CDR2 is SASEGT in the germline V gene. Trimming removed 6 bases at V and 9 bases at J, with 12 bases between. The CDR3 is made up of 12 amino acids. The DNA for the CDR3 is TGTGCCAGCAGGCTAGCAACCGGTGAGCAGTTCTTC. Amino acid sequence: CASRLATGEQFF.

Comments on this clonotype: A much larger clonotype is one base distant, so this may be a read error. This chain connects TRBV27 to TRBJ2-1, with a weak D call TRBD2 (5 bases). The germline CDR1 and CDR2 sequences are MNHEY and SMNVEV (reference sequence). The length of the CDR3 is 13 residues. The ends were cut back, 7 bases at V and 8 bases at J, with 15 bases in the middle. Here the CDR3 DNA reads TGTGCCAGCAAGGAAACTAGTACCGATGAGCAGTTCTTC. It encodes CASKETSTDEQFF.

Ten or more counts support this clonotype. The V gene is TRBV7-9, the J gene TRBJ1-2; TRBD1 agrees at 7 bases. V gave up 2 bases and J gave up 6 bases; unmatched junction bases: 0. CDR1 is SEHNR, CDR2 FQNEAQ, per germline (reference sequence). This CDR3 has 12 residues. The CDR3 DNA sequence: TGTGCCAGCAGCTTACAGGGGGATGGCTACACCTTC. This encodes CASSLQGDGYTF.

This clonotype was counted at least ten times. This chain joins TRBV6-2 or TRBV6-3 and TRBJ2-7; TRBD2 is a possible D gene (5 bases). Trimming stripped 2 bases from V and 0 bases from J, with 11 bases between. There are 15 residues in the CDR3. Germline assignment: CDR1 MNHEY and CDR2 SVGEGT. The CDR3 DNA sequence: TGTGCCAGCAGTTACGATGAGGGAAGCTCCTACGAGCAGTACTTC. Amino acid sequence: CASSYDEGSSYEQYF.

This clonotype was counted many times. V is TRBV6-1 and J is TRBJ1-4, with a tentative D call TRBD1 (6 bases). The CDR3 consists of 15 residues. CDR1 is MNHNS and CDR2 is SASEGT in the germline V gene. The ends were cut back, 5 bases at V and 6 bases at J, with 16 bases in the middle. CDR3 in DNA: TGTGCCAGCAGTTCAAACAGGGTCGGCGATGAAAAACTGTTTTTT. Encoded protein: CASSSNRVGDEKLFF.

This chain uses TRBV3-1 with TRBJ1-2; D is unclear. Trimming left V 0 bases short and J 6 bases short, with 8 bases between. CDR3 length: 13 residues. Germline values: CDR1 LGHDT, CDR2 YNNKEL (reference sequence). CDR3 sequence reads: CASSQEGGDGYTF. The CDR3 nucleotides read TGTGCCAGCAGCCAAGAAGGCGGGGATGGCTACACCTTC.

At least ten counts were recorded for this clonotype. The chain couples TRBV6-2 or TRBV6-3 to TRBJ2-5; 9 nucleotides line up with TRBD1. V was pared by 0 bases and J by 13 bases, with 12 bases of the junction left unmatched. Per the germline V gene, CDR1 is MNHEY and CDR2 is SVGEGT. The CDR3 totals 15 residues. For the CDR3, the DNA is TGTGCCAGCAGTTACTCTGGACAGGGGCTAGCAGAGACGTACTTC. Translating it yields CASSYSGQGLAETYF.

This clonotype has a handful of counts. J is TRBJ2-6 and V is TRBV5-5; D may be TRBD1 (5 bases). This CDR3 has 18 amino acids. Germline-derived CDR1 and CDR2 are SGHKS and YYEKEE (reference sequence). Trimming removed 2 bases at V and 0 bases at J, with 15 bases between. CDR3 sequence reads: CASSLLSRARSGANVLTF. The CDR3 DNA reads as TGTGCCAGCAGCTTATTAAGCAGGGCTCGCTCTGGGGCCAACGTCCTGACTTTC.

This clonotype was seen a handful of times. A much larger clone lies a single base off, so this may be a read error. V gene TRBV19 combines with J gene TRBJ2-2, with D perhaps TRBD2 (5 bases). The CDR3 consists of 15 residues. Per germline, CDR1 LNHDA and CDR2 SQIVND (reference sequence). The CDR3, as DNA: TGTGCCAGTAGCGATCTGGACGGTTACACCGGGGAGCTGCTTTTT. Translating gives CASSDLDGYTGELLF. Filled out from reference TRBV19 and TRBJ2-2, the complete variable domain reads DGGITQSPKYLFRKEGQNVTLSCEQNLNHDAMYWYRQDPGQGLRLIYYSQIVNDFQKGDIAEGYSVSREKKESFPLTVTSAQKNPTAFYLCASSDLDGYTGELLFGEGSRLTVL.